This T cell receptor beta chain was captured in a study of T cells in Graves' hyperthyroidism and ophthalmopathy. About the research overall: Peripheral blood was obtained at initial diagnosis, preceding any treatment.

RNA transcripts yielded amplified TCR beta CDR3 regions. HTBI primers were employed in a first-round RT-PCR of the TCR CDR3. Each CDR3 protein gets one entry after TCRdb re-called the multiplex PCR reads with MiXCR. The table shows hundreds of thousands of distinct CDR3 sequences, with about 14% occurring only once. The CDR3 spans 14 residues. CDR1 and CDR2 (germline): MDHEN, SYDVKM. Trimming took off 5 bases at V and 6 bases at J, with 14 bases between the two ends. The chain combines TRBV28 with TRBJ1-5, with a possible D match to TRBD1 (6 bases). Sequencing was done on a sample of blood. This sequence was found in a woman in her fifties or sixties with Graves' ophthalmopathy. The CDR3 loop is CASSLNRESQPQHF. The CDR3, as DNA: TGTGCCAGCAGTCTCAACAGGGAGAGTCAGCCCCAGCATTTT.